This T cell receptor (beta chain) was recovered during a study of T cells in Graves' hyperthyroidism and ophthalmopathy (dated by TCRdb to about 2019). Study-wide context: Peripheral blood was sampled at the time of initial diagnosis, prior to any treatment. To identify distinguishing TCR V-J signatures, a discovery cohort of some 99 patients was used, comprising 43 with Graves' ophthalmopathy and approximately 57 with stable Graves' hyperthyroidism. An independent validation cohort of about 20 hyperthyroidism patients and approximately 17 patients who later progressed to ophthalmopathy tested prospective prediction of ophthalmopathy. The approximately 100 discovery patients were divided at random into training and test sets in a 7:3 ratio. In more than 5 Graves' hyperthyroidism patients, the study also compared T-cell repertoires from thyroid tissue with T-cell repertoires from blood. Following sampling, methimazole starting at 30 mg daily was given to hyperthyroidism patients, and high-dose intravenous methylprednisolone was given to ophthalmopathy patients. According to the paper, TCR Vbeta CDR3 sequencing was carried out on 135 peripheral blood samples, which came from fewer than 50 ophthalmopathy, approximately 78 hyperthyroidism and roughly 17 progressor patients.

Overall study outcomes, separate from this receptor: Most expanded thyroid clonotypes (frequency above 0.001) were also detected in blood, suggesting blood repertoires may reflect thyroid immune responses. No statistical method was used to set the sample size in advance, and investigators knew the group allocation. In validation, the model predicted progression to ophthalmopathy with approximately 71% sensitivity and 72% to 85% specificity, a median of approximately 6.5 months before onset. In cross-validation, a model built on a 13 V-J signature told ophthalmopathy apart from stable hyperthyroidism with 85% to 90% sensitivity and roughly 82% specificity, and in testing the same model reached 80%/75%.

In the case of this clonotype: Its target antigen remains unknown. Per-nucleotide qualities are absent, and no much larger clonotype sits a single base away.

Reading the germline V gene gives CDR1 SGHVS and CDR2 FNYEAQ. Clipping removes 1 base from V and 0 bases from J, with 6 as the unmatched junction base count. The CDR3 numbers 17 residues from cysteine through phenylalanine. Kept here is only the CDR3 DNA, which spans 51 bases and is read in frame from base 1. A patient counted as having stable Graves' hyperthyroidism if no progression to ophthalmopathy occurred over 18 months of follow-up. Hyperthyroidism patients were newly diagnosed, had a disease duration of under 2 months, and were aged 18 to 65 years. Any patient with an uncontrolled infection, another autoimmune disease, pregnancy or lactation was excluded. Diagnoses were established on the basis of clinical symptoms, serum thyroxine and TRAb, thyroid ultrasound, and orbital computed tomography. PBMCs were separated from approximately 9.9 ml of fresh peripheral blood using Ficoll-Paque density gradient centrifugation. Trizol reagent was used to extract total RNA, and RNA quality was then checked on an Agilent 2100 Bioanalyzer.

The TCR beta CDR3 regions were amplified from RNA transcripts. A first-round RT-PCR of the TCR CDR3 used the HTBI primer set with the Qiagen OneStep RT-PCR kit. Libraries were constructed in a second round of multiplex PCR, after which size selection and purification were performed. Sequencing of the libraries was done on an Illumina HiSeq2000 using paired-end 100 bp reads. The authors' analysis ran thus. SOAPnuke was used to process the raw data, with reads discarded if the reads contained adapters or uncalled bases, had a mean Phred below 15, or lacked an exact constant-primer or identifier match. COPE v1.2.5 was used to merge the high-quality paired reads, and each unique nucleotide sequence was defined as a clonotype. Clonotypes were aligned to IMGT TRBV, TRBD and TRBJ reference segments using MiTCR v1.1. The analysis included only V-J combinations with a frequency above 0.0001, which together covered 99% to 99.2% of the repertoires. The TCS score was defined as the ratio of F50 (clonal expansion) to E x V (chaos), calculated using BLOSUM62-based TCRdist between CDR3 peptides within each V-J. Welch's t-statistics and random forest reduced around 510 V-J features to around 14, which were used in a naive Bayes classifier (R e1071). Thyroid-blood repertoire similarity was quantified with the Morisita-Horn index. TCRdb trimmed the raw reads at Q25, called clones with MiXCR and kept productive beta chains. Entries that share a CDR3 protein sequence are merged under the most common genes and DNA. The V and J calls were determined by TCRdb, not by the authors. The sample data list roughly 700,000 distinct CDR3 sequences, and 35% of these were observed just once. The ten largest make up roughly 30% of the sample.

The chain is assembled from TRBV7-6 and TRBJ2-3; 8 of the junction bases match TRBD2. The sequenced sample consisted of blood. The sequence came from a middle-aged woman with Graves' hyperthyroidism. The DNA reads TGTGCCAGCAGCTTAGAGGCTAGCGGGTTTAGCACAGATACGCAGTATTTT. This sequence encodes CASSLEASGFSTDTQYF.